This T cell receptor beta chain was sequenced in a study of T cell responses to AZD1222 COVID-19 vaccine. Overall study: The analysis combined second doses at about 4 or about 12 weeks.

TCRdb's table, derived via immunoSEQ multiplex PCR, lists solely in-frame clones and lacks some. The data show more than 75,000 clones, 90% to 95% seen once. Germline V CDR1 and CDR2: ENHRY, SYGVKD. V trimming: 10 bases; J trimming: 1 base; junction bases outside the gene matches: 8. The CDR3 has 14 residues. This material consisted of peripheral blood, taken on day 0 of AZD1222 vaccination. The chain employs TRBV10-3 and TRBJ1-1; TRBD1 aligns across 8 bases. This receptor was identified in an adult in good health. CDR3: CATLRGQGNTEAFF. The CDR3 DNA reads TGTGCCACCCTCAGGGGGCAGGGGAACACTGAAGCTTTCTTT.